The 23 T cell receptor beta chains reported below all come from one sample, sequenced in a study of OX40 agonist ivuxolimab in advanced cancers. Profiling relied on immunoSEQ multiplex PCR, and the TCRdb table lists in-frame clones only, not all of them. The sample carries about 79,000 clones, about 90% recorded once. Sequences were derived from CD4+ or CD8+ T cells sorted from blood, sampled in a trial of the OX40 agonist ivuxolimab. Every receptor here comes from an adult with an advanced solid tumor such as melanoma, head and neck, liver or kidney cancer.

The chain couples TRBV7-9 to TRBJ2-5; tentatively, D is TRBD1 (6 bases). V lost 5 bases and J lost 5, with 18 bases in between. There are 15 residues in the CDR3. Germline V gene data show CDR1 as SEHNR and CDR2 as FQNEAQ (reference sequence). The CDR3 DNA reads TGTGCCAGCAGCCCCAGGGGAACAGGGTACGAGACCCAGTACTTC. It yields the protein CASSPRGTGYETQYF.

This clone was counted between two and nine times. Other DNA sequences within the sample encode an identical CDR3. The V gene is TRBV6-9, the J gene TRBJ2-1; D remains ambiguous. V was trimmed by 4 bases and J by 0 bases, leaving 16 bases between them. CDR1 and CDR2 from the germline V gene are MNHGY and SVAAGI. CDR3 length: 17 residues. CDR3 DNA sequence: TGTGCCAGCAGTTCCACCCTAGACCGGAGCTCCTACAATGAGCAGTTCTTC. Amino acid sequence: CASSSTLDRSSYNEQFF.

This chain links TRBV11-2 with TRBJ2-7; no clear D gene. Germline V gene data show CDR1 as SGHAT and CDR2 as FQNNGV. This CDR3 has 15 amino acids. The V gene lost 3 bases and the J gene lost 1 base, with 13 bases spanning the gap. The CDR3 here is CASSFWEVGSYEQYF. The CDR3 DNA follows: TGTGCCAGCAGCTTCTGGGAAGTTGGTTCCTACGAGCAGTACTTC.

The chain joins TRBV6-5 to TRBJ2-7, with TRBD1 matching 7 bases. This CDR3 spans 13 amino acids. Germline V gene lookup returns CDR1 MNHEY and CDR2 SVGAGI. With 5 bases clipped from V and 4 bases from J, the junction kept 5 bases outside the gene matches. The CDR3 is CASSGQVSYEQYF. The CDR3 DNA reads as TGTGCCAGCAGTGGACAGGTTTCTTACGAGCAGTACTTC.

The chain uses TRBV11-2 and TRBJ2-5, with a weak D call TRBD2 (5 bases). V was clipped by 3 bases and J by 1 base, with 15 bases between them. The CDR3 runs to 16 residues. Per the germline V gene, CDR1 is SGHAT and CDR2 is FQNNGV. CDR3 nucleotides: TGTGCCAGCAGCTTTAATACGGGGAACCTCCAAGAGACCCAGTACTTC. Translated: CASSFNTGNLQETQYF.

The chain recombines TRBV27 with TRBJ1-4, with no clear D. Germline V gives CDR1 MNHEY, CDR2 SMNVEV (reference sequence). Between the trimmed V and J ends, which lost 2 bases and 1 base, there was a span of 20 bases. This CDR3 region has 19 residues. CDR3 region: CASSLVSYGPRETNEKLFF. CDR3 bases: TGTGCCAGCAGTTTAGTTTCGTATGGCCCCCGGGAAACTAATGAAAAACTGTTTTTT. Together with reference TRBV27 and TRBJ1-4, the CDR3 gives the full variable domain: EAQVTQNPRYLITVTGKKLTVTCSQNMNHEYMSWYRQDPGLGLRQIYYSMNVEVTDKGDVPEGYKVSRKEKRNFPLILESPSPNQTSLYFCASSLVSYGPRETNEKLFFGSGTQLSVL.

The J gene is TRBJ1-2, the V gene TRBV7-2, with no clear D. Deletions cut 3 bases from V and 8 bases from J, with 13 bases between. The CDR3 has 13 amino acids. Germline CDR1 reads SGHTA; CDR2 reads FQGNSA. The DNA of the CDR3 is TGTGCCAGCAGCTTCGGACGGAATAGGGGCTACACCTTC. It specifies CASSFGRNRGYTF.

This CDR3 reads CASSTAARSRDKRDIQYF. The CDR3 DNA is TGTGCCAGTAGTACCGCCGCAAGGAGCCGGGACAAGCGGGACATTCAGTACTTC. The V gene is TRBV19, the J gene TRBJ2-4; D is possibly TRBD1 or TRBD2 (6 bases each). Germline V gene data show CDR1 as LNHDA and CDR2 as SQIVND (reference sequence). This CDR3 comprises 18 residues. The V end lost 4 bases, the J end lost 8 bases, and 27 bases lay between the germline ends.

This clone occurred once. The rearrangement links TRBV4-1 to TRBJ1-5; D is unclear. The CDR3 covers 16 residues. Trimming took off 0 bases at V and 2 bases at J, with 11 bases between the two ends. Germline V CDR1 and CDR2: MGHRA, YSYEKL. For the CDR3, the DNA is TGCGCCAGCAGCCAAGAATGGGTAACGGGCAATCAGCCCCAGCATTTT. Amino acid sequence: CASSQEWVTGNQPQHF.

The chain is built from TRBV2 and TRBJ1-4; 7 bases fit TRBD1. From germline, CDR1 is SNHLY and CDR2 FYNNEI. The CDR3 covers 13 residues. With 6 bases clipped from V and 8 bases from J, the junction kept 6 bases outside the gene matches. The CDR3 sequence is CASREGASEKLFF. The CDR3 coding sequence is TGTGCCAGCAGGGAGGGGGCTTCGGAAAAACTGTTTTTT.

The V and J genes are TRBV9 and TRBJ1-3; no firm D call. The ends were cut back, 0 bases at V and 0 bases at J, with 7 bases in the middle. This CDR3 is built from 15 residues. Germline V gene data show CDR1 as SGDLS and CDR2 as YYNGEE. CDR3 sequence reads: CASSVDRSSGNTIYF. CDR3 nucleotide sequence: TGTGCCAGCAGCGTAGATCGCAGCTCTGGAAACACCATATATTTT.

In nucleotides, the CDR3 is TGTGCCAGCTCAAAGACAGGGGGCGACAATCAGCCCCAGCATTTT. As protein: CASSKTGGDNQPQHF. The chain joins TRBV18 to TRBJ1-5, with TRBD1 matching over 10 bases. V shed 5 bases and J 3 bases; nucleotides not matched to a gene: 4. The germline CDR1 and CDR2 sequences are KGHSH and LQKENI. The CDR3 loop spans 15 amino acids.

V gene TRBV25-1 combines with J gene TRBJ2-3; 8 nucleotides align to TRBD1. Germline assignment: CDR1 MGHDK and CDR2 SYGVNS. V lost 6 bases to trimming and J lost 1 base; unmatched junction nucleotides: 6. This CDR3 region has 15 residues. This CDR3 is CASRETGARTDTQYF. In DNA form, the CDR3 reads TGTGCCAGCAGAGAGACAGGGGCCCGCACAGATACGCAGTATTTT.

The chain uses TRBV5-1 and TRBJ1-5; 10 bases align to TRBD1. The CDR3 length is 16 residues. Losses at the gene ends were 0 bases for V and 3 bases for J; bases not matched to a gene: 3. Per germline, CDR1 SGHRS and CDR2 YFSETQ. The CDR3 spells CASSLEGTGVNQPQHF. The CDR3, as DNA: TGCGCCAGCAGCTTGGAAGGGACAGGGGTCAATCAGCCCCAGCATTTT.

V is TRBV11-2 and J is TRBJ1-1; 10 bases align to TRBD1. The V and J ends lost 5 bases and 6 bases, in that order; junction bases with no gene match: 12. Germline loops: CDR1 SGHAT, CDR2 FQNNGV. The CDR3 is 16 residues long. In DNA, the CDR3 is TGTGCCAGCAGCCCAGCCCCGACAGGGGGCAGCGCTGAAGCTTTCTTT. Encoded protein: CASSPAPTGGSAEAFF.

This chain links TRBV6-1 with TRBJ1-2, with D possibly matching TRBD1 (5 bases). The CDR3 contains 17 residues. The V end lost 6 bases, the J end lost 4 bases, and 24 bases lay between the germline ends. CDR1 MNHNS and CDR2 SASEGT come from the germline V gene. The CDR3 spells CASRERGGTAGTYGYTF. The CDR3 bases are TGTGCCAGCAGAGAAAGGGGTGGGACGGCGGGGACCTATGGCTACACCTTC.

This chain joins TRBV9 and TRBJ1-6; D gene unclear. V was cut by 2 bases and J by 7 bases, with 16 bases left in between. This CDR3 region has 16 residues. Germline V CDR1 and CDR2: SGDLS, YYNGEE. The DNA for the CDR3 is TGTGCCAGCAGCGTGTTGCCGGGAGATGGGAATTCACCCCTCCACTTT. It specifies CASSVLPGDGNSPLHF.

The rearrangement links TRBV5-4 to TRBJ1-2, with 12 bases aligning to TRBD1. The CDR3 contains 15 residues. Germline assignment: CDR1 SGHNT and CDR2 YYREEE (reference sequence). Losses at the gene ends were 3 bases for V and 6 bases for J; bases not matched to a gene: 6. CDR3 nucleotide sequence: TGTGCCAGCAGCTGGGACAGGGGGCGACGGGATGGCTACACCTTC. Translation: CASSWDRGRRDGYTF. Using reference TRBV5-4 and TRBJ1-2 for the parts outside the CDR3, the full variable domain is ETGVTQSPTHLIKTRGQQVTLRCSSQSGHNTVSWYQQALGQGPQFIFQYYREEENGRGNFPPRFSGLQFPNYSSELNVNALELDDSALYLCASSWDRGRRDGYTFGSGTRLTVV.

This chain uses TRBV7-9 with TRBJ2-3, with 8 bases matching TRBD2. Trimming took 1 base from V and 2 from J; bases not matched to a gene: 2. The CDR3 covers 15 residues. Germline assignment: CDR1 SEHNR and CDR2 FQNEAQ (reference sequence). CDR3 nucleotides: TGTGCCAGCAGCTTAGTGCGGGGGGTCACAGATACGCAGTATTTT. It specifies CASSLVRGVTDTQYF. The whole variable domain, filled in from reference TRBV7-9 and TRBJ2-3, reads DTGVSQNPRHKITKRGQNVTFRCDPISEHNRLYWYRQTLGQGPEFLTYFQNEAQLEKSRLLSDRFSAERPKGSFSTLEIQRTEQGDSAMYLCASSLVRGVTDTQYFGPGTRLTVL.

The V gene is TRBV28, the J gene TRBJ2-7, with 7 positions matching TRBD1. This CDR3 comprises 14 residues. J gave up 3 bases and V 5 bases, and 7 bases lay outside the gene matches. Germline CDR1 MDHEN, CDR2 SYDVKM. The CDR3 coding sequence is TGTGCCAGCAGTCTTTCGACAGGGTACTACGAGCAGTACGTC. Protein: CASSLSTGYYEQYV.

V and J are TRBV19 and TRBJ1-1; TRBD1 agrees at 7 bases. The germline V gene encodes CDR1 LNHDA and CDR2 SQIVND (reference sequence). The CDR3 is 14 amino acids. J was trimmed by 3 bases and V by 5 bases; bases with no gene match: 6. The CDR3 coding sequence is TGTGCCAGTAGTCCATCCACAGGGGACACTGAAGCTTTCTTT. Protein product: CASSPSTGDTEAFF.

The rearrangement links TRBV19 to TRBJ2-5; D is perhaps TRBD2 (7 bases). In germline, CDR1 is LNHDA, CDR2 SQIVND (reference sequence). V lost 4 bases and J 5 bases, leaving 20 bases between the germline ends. This CDR3 has 16 amino acids. The CDR3 nucleotides read TGTGCCAGTAGTAGCCCGGGACGGGGGGCCAGGGAGACCCAGTACTTC. This translates into CASSSPGRGARETQYF.

The gene calls are TRBV12-5 and TRBJ2-6; 9 bases align to TRBD1. V was pared by 6 bases and J by 2 bases, with 11 bases of the junction left unmatched. CDR1 LGHNT and CDR2 FRNRAP come from the germline V gene. The CDR3 is 18 amino acids. CDR3 nucleotides: TGTGCTAGTGGGACGTCGGGACAGGGTTCTACTGGGGCCAACGTCCTGACTTTC. Translating gives CASGTSGQGSTGANVLTF.